The present T cell receptor beta chain was sequenced within a study of blood T cell repertoires in COVID-19. Study context: Some COVID-19 samples were acute and others convalescent; all came from the United States, Italy and Spain. The cDNA or gDNA used as material had been derived from T cells, B-cell-depleted T cells, or PBMCs.

Germline V gene sequence: CDR1 SEHNR, CDR2 FQNEAQ (reference sequence). J was trimmed by 2 bases and V by 4 bases; bases with no gene match: 4. This CDR3 spans 15 amino acids. Study processing details: Amplification of reference gene primers was used by the study to estimate nucleated cell counts. The data were produced by immunoSEQ multiplex PCR, yet TCRdb's version contains in-frame clones alone and is incomplete. Clone size and V and J calls were adopted from that table, with D and trimming inferred from the DNA. The repertoire holds 95,000 to 100,000 clones, roughly 92% seen once, with around 6% in the top ten.

The chain has TRBV7-9 and TRBJ2-1; 8 bases align to TRBD2. Sequencing was performed on peripheral blood. The TCR sequence derives from a middle-aged man with active COVID-19. The CDR3 bases are TGTGCCAGCAGCTATACTAGCGGACCCTACAATGAGCAGTTCTTC. Protein: CASSYTSGPYNEQFF. The whole variable domain, remainder taken from reference TRBV7-9 and TRBJ2-1, is DTGVSQNPRHKITKRGQNVTFRCDPISEHNRLYWYRQTLGQGPEFLTYFQNEAQLEKSRLLSDRFSAERPKGSFSTLEIQRTEQGDSAMYLCASSYTSGPYNEQFFGPGTRLTVL.